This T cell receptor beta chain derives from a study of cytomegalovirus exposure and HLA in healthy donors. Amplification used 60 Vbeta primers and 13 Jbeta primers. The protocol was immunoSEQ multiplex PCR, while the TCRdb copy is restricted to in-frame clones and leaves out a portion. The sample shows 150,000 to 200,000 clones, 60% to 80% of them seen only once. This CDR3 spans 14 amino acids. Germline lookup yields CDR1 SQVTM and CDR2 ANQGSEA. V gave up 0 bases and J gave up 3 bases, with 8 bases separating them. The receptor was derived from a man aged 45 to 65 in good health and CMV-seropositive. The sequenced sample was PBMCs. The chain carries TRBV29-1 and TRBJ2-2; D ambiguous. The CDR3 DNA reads TGCAGCGTTGAAGATATGGGCCACACCGGGGAGCTGTTTTTT. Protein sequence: CSVEDMGHTGELFF.